The rows below give T cell receptor beta chains drawn from one sample of a study of T cell responses to AZD1222 COVID-19 vaccine. The repertoire was sequenced with immunoSEQ multiplex PCR; TCRdb's copy has only in-frame clones and lacks some. The table includes under 200,000 clones, 90% detected once. The material was peripheral blood, obtained on day 0 of AZD1222 vaccination. These receptor sequences come from an adult in good health. CDR3s include the opening cysteine and the closing phenylalanine or tryptophan. The D gene is left open where the match is weak. Clone size is not always given. Where it is, it says once, few, many or a class for expanded clones.

d_call j_call clone_size v_call cdr3_aa cdr3_nt
. TRBJ1-2 few TRBV7-3 CASSLTGDIYGYTF TGTGCCAGCAGCCTCACGGGAGATATTTATGGCTACACCTTC
TRBD1 TRBJ1-5 . TRBV7-9 CASSLGQGAVKSNQPQHF TGTGCCAGCAGCTTAGGACAGGGGGCCGTAAAAAGCAATCAGCCCCAGCATTTT
. TRBJ1-2 . TRBV12-3/TRBV12-4 CASSLHRNYGYTF TGTGCCAGCAGTTTACACAGAAACTATGGCTACACCTTC
. TRBJ1-4 . TRBV7-9 CASSLIQGQLFF TGTGCCAGCAGCTTAATACAGGGCCAACTGTTTTTT
. TRBJ1-2 . TRBV3-1/TRBV3-2 CASSQGTGYTF TGTGCCAGCAGCCAAGGTACCGGCTACACCTTC
TRBD2 TRBJ2-3 . TRBV4-3 CASSRGTSGGGGTDTQYF TGCGCCAGCAGCCGAGGGACTAGCGGGGGGGGTGGCACAGATACGCAGTATTTT
. TRBJ2-5 once TRBV24-1 CATSDGAQETQYF TGTGCCACCAGTGATGGGGCCCAAGAGACCCAGTACTTC
TRBD2 TRBJ2-1 . TRBV5-6 CASSFSLAGGYNEQFF TGTGCCAGCAGCTTTTCCCTAGCGGGGGGCTACAATGAGCAGTTCTTC
TRBD1 TRBJ1-1 . TRBV11-1 CASSYGQGVTEAFF TGTGCCAGCAGCTACGGACAGGGAGTAACTGAAGCTTTCTTT
. TRBJ1-2 . TRBV28 CASSSGTVFANYGYTF TGTGCCAGCAGTTCAGGGACGGTTTTTGCAAACTATGGCTACACCTTC
. TRBJ1-1 . TRBV5-4 CASSNGQNTEAFF TGTGCCAGCAGTAACGGACAGAACACTGAAGCTTTCTTT
TRBD1 TRBJ2-3 once TRBV5-4 CASRGQGGSDTQYF TGTGCCAGCAGGGGACAGGGGGGATCAGATACGCAGTATTTT
. TRBJ1-3 . TRBV27 CASSFTGLSGNTIYF TGTGCCAGCAGTTTCACAGGGCTCTCTGGAAACACCATATATTTT
TRBD1 TRBJ1-1 . TRBV6-5 CASSYGTGGMNTEAFF TGTGCCAGCAGTTACGGGACAGGAGGCATGAACACTGAAGCTTTCTTT
. TRBJ1-1 . TRBV27 CASSFLGDTEAFF TGTGCCAGCAGTTTCTTGGGGGACACTGAAGCTTTCTTT
TRBD1 TRBJ2-7 . TRBV11-3 CASTRTRDSPLYSYEQYF TGTGCCAGCACACGAACCCGGGACAGCCCCCTCTACTCCTACGAGCAGTACTTC
. TRBJ1-1 . TRBV5-5 CASSLGGRALEAFF TGTGCCAGCAGCTTGGGAGGGAGGGCCCTTGAAGCTTTCTTT
. TRBJ1-1 . TRBV5-4 CASSIDASGDTEAFF TGTGCCAGCAGCATCGACGCTTCAGGGGACACTGAAGCTTTCTTT
. TRBJ2-3 few TRBV5-1 CASEDLGADTQYF TGCGCCAGCGAGGATCTAGGGGCAGATACGCAGTATTTT
. TRBJ1-1 . TRBV18 CASSMQGLGETEAFF TGTGCCAGCTCAATGCAAGGGCTGGGGGAAACTGAAGCTTTCTTT
. TRBJ1-1 . TRBV19 CASSRFDWNTEAFF TGTGCCAGTAGTAGGTTCGACTGGAACACTGAAGCTTTCTTT
. TRBJ1-1 few TRBV7-8 CASSYKQGNTEAFF TGTGCCAGCAGCTACAAACAGGGGAACACTGAAGCTTTCTTT
. TRBJ1-2 . TRBV11-2 CASSFAGGYTF TGTGCCAGCAGCTTCGCCGGGGGCTACACCTTC
. TRBJ2-7 . TRBV3-1/TRBV3-2 CASSVFNPVLDEQYF TGTGCCAGCAGCGTGTTTAATCCCGTGTTAGACGAGCAGTACTTC
. TRBJ2-1 . TRBV18 CASSPPSLGLYNEQFF TGTGCCAGCTCACCACCGTCGCTTGGGCTGTACAATGAGCAGTTCTTC
. TRBJ1-3 . TRBV3-1/TRBV3-2 CASSQVVSGNTIYF TGTGCCAGCAGCCAAGTAGTCTCTGGAAACACCATATATTTT
. TRBJ1-1 . TRBV7-2 CASSLVGIGSGVDTEAFF TGTGCCAGCAGCTTAGTAGGTATAGGTTCAGGTGTGGACACTGAAGCTTTCTTT
. TRBJ1-2 once TRBV5-6 CASSLQGGYTF TGTGCCAGCAGCTTGCAGGGTGGCTACACCTTC
. TRBJ1-2 . TRBV4-3 CASSPVQGNYGYTF TGCGCCAGCAGCCCGGTTCAGGGGAACTATGGCTACACCTTC
. TRBJ1-2 . TRBV7-2 CASRDRGGYGYTF TGTGCCAGCAGGGACCGGGGCGGCTATGGCTACACCTTC
. TRBJ1-4 . TRBV28 CASSFLIGPRGAREKLFF TGTGCCAGCAGTTTCCTTATAGGCCCTCGTGGGGCAAGGGAAAAACTGTTTTTT
. TRBJ1-3 once TRBV9 CASSVSGNTIYF TGTGCCAGCAGCGTCTCTGGAAACACCATATATTTT
. TRBJ1-5 once TRBV19 CASSTTGSNQPQHF TGTGCCAGTAGTACCACAGGGAGCAATCAGCCCCAGCATTTT
. TRBJ2-5 . TRBV7-8 CASSATGTKETQYF TGTGCCAGCAGCGCAACCGGGACAAAGGAGACCCAGTACTTC